Following are 5 T cell receptor beta chains from one sample sequenced in a study of CD8 T cells in Susac syndrome. Random hexamers served to reverse transcribe roughly 0.5 to 1 ug RNA. One entry per CDR3 protein results from TCRdb running MiXCR on the immunoSEQ multiplex PCR reads. In the table there are more than 100,000 distinct CDR3 sequences, about 96% of which are singletons. Sample: CD4+ T cells from PBMCs. The receptors stem from a human donor in good health.

The chain employs TRBV29-1 and TRBJ2-3; 8 bases map to TRBD2. The trim removed 8 bases at V and 0 bases at J, leaving 7 bases unmatched. Germline V gene data show CDR1 as SQVTM and CDR2 as ANQGSEA. The CDR3 contains 14 residues. CDR3 protein: CSHRGGFSTDTQYF. In DNA form, the CDR3 reads TGCAGCCACCGGGGGGGGTTTAGCACAGATACGCAGTATTTT.

This sequence joins TRBV18 and TRBJ1-5; D possibly corresponds to TRBD1 (6 bases). The CDR3 totals 13 residues. V gave up 6 bases and J gave up 4 bases, with 10 bases separating them. CDR1 and CDR2 from the germline V gene are KGHSH and LQKENI. CDR3: CASSLQGNQPQHF. CDR3 nucleotide sequence: TGTGCCAGCTCTCTACAGGGAAATCAGCCCCAGCATTTT. Combining the CDR3 with reference TRBV18 and TRBJ1-5 gives the whole variable domain NAGVMQNPRHLVRRRGQEARLRCSPMKGHSHVYWYRQLPEEGLKFMVYLQKENIIDESGMPKERFSAEFPKEGPSILRIQQVVRGDSAAYFCASSLQGNQPQHFGDGTRLSIL.

The chain couples TRBV6-6 to TRBJ2-1; 9 bases are shared with TRBD2. Trimming took 6 bases from V and 10 from J; bases not matched to a gene: 4. Germline CDR1 is MNHNY and CDR2 is SVGAGI (reference sequence). The CDR3 spans 12 residues. CDR3 sequence: CASRQSGREQFF. CDR3 sequence (DNA): TGTGCCAGCAGACAAAGCGGGAGGGAGCAGTTCTTC.

The chain joins TRBV18 to TRBJ1-5; no clear D gene. Germline V gene sequence: CDR1 KGHSH, CDR2 LQKENI. This CDR3 has 14 amino acids. V lost 3 bases to trimming and J lost 4 bases, with 10 bases between them. The CDR3 DNA is TGTGCCAGCTCACCCCCGGGGATGAATCAGCCCCAGCATTTT. The encoded protein is CASSPPGMNQPQHF.

The chain joins TRBV29-1 to TRBJ1-1, with 7 bases fitting TRBD1. The germline V gene has CDR1 SQVTM and CDR2 ANQGSEA. This CDR3 has 12 residues. V was pared by 7 bases and J by 2 bases, with 4 bases of the junction left unmatched. CDR3 in amino acids: CSGTGVNTEAFF. CDR3 coding DNA: TGCAGCGGGACAGGAGTTAACACTGAAGCTTTCTTT.